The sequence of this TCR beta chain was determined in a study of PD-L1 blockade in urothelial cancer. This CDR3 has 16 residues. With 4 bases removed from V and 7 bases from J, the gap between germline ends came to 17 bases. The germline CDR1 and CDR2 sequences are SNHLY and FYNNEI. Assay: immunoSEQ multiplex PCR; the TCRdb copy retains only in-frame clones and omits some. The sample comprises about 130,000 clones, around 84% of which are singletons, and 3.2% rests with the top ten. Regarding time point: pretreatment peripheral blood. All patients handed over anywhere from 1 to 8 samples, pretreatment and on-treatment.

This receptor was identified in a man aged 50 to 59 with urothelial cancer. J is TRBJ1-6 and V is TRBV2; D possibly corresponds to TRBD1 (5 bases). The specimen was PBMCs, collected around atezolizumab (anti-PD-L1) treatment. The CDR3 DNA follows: TGTGCCAGCAGTGCCGCGGCCGGACACGGAAATTCACCCCTCCACTTT. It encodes CASSAAAGHGNSPLHF.